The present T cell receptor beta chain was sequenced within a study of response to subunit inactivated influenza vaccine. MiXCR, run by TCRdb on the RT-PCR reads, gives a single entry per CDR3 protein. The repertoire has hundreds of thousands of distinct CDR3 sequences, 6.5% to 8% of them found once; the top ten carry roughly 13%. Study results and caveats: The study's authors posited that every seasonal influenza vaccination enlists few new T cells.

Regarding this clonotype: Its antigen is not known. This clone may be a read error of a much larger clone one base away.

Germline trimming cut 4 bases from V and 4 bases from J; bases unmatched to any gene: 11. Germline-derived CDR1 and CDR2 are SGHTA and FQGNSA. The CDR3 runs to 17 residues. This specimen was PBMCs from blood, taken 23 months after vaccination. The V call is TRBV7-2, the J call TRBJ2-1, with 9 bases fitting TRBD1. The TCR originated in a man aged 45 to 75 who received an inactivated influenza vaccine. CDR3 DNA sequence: TGTGCCAGCAGCTCCATCGGACAGGGGTCAATATACAATGAGCAGTTCTTC. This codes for CASSSIGQGSIYNEQFF.